What follows is one T cell receptor beta chain and its context. This sample was taken from a study of blood T cell repertoires in COVID-19. In the study overall: The United States, Italy and Spain were the sources of the acute and convalescent COVID-19 samples.

Clones were read by immunoSEQ multiplex PCR, and TCRdb kept only the in-frame ones, dropping some. The profile shows 170,000 or so clones, approximately 86% of them singletons. The CDR3 has 15 residues. Between the trimmed V and J ends, which lost 1 base and 2 bases, there was a span of 11 bases. CDR1 and CDR2 from the germline V gene are SGHRS and YFSETQ. This receptor was identified in a man aged 35-49 years with active or convalescent COVID-19. The sample comprised peripheral blood. This chain connects TRBV5-1 to TRBJ2-3, with TRBD2 as a possible D gene (5 bases). The CDR3: CASSLRGPYTDTQYF. The CDR3 nucleotides read TGCGCCAGCAGCTTGCGGGGTCCATACACAGATACGCAGTATTTT.